This passage covers 5 T cell receptor beta chains from one sample sequenced in a study of cytomegalovirus exposure and HLA in healthy donors. Sequencing was performed with immunoSEQ multiplex PCR; in TCRdb, only in-frame clones are kept and a portion is missing. The table lists some 130,000 clones, 80% to 90% of them singletons. Sequencing was done on a sample of PBMCs. Source of these receptors: a woman aged 18-29 years in good health and CMV-seronegative.

The V and J genes are TRBV6-1 and TRBJ1-1; 7 nucleotides match TRBD1. The CDR3 covers 16 residues. Germline values: CDR1 MNHNS, CDR2 SASEGT. Germline trimming cut 4 bases from V and 1 base from J; bases unmatched to any gene: 9. The CDR3 nucleotides are TGTGCCAGCAGTGGAGGGGGCATCGCGACGAACACTGAAGCTTTCTTT. This gives the protein CASSGGGIATNTEAFF.

CDR3 DNA sequence: TGTGCCAGCAGCTGGAGGGACTCCACAGATACGCAGTATTTT. This sequence encodes CASSWRDSTDTQYF. The chain joins TRBV5-5 to TRBJ2-3; D may be TRBD2 (6 bases). CDR3 length: 14 amino acids. Germline CDR1 SGHKS, CDR2 YYEKEE (reference sequence). Trimming stripped 3 bases from V and 2 bases from J, with 10 bases between.

The chain employs TRBV4-1 and TRBJ1-4; weak D call: TRBD1 (5 bases). Germline lookup yields CDR1 MGHRA and CDR2 YSYEKL. This CDR3 region has 16 residues. V dropped 2 bases and J dropped 6 bases, with 16 bases sitting between them. The CDR3 DNA follows: TGCGCCAGCAGCCAATTCCCCCGGGACTCTCATGAAAAACTGTTTTTT. Translated, it gives CASSQFPRDSHEKLFF.

V is TRBV5-8 and J is TRBJ2-3, with 16 bases that match TRBD2. The CDR3 length is 17 residues. Germline CDR1 SGHTS, CDR2 YDEGEE. J was trimmed by 4 bases and V by 2 bases; bases with no gene match: 4. The CDR3 sequence is CASSFTGTSGGADTQYF. Here the CDR3 DNA reads TGTGCCAGCAGCTTTACCGGGACTAGCGGGGGGGCAGATACGCAGTATTTT.

The chain is built from TRBV6-1 and TRBJ2-3; no clear D. Germline CDR1 and CDR2: MNHNS and SASEGT. V lost 1 base, J lost 0 bases, and 14 bases lay in between. CDR3 size: 17 residues. CDR3 residues: CASSEVGFGGSTDTQYF. DNA for the CDR3: TGTGCCAGCAGTGAAGTCGGGTTCGGCGGAAGCACAGATACGCAGTATTTT.